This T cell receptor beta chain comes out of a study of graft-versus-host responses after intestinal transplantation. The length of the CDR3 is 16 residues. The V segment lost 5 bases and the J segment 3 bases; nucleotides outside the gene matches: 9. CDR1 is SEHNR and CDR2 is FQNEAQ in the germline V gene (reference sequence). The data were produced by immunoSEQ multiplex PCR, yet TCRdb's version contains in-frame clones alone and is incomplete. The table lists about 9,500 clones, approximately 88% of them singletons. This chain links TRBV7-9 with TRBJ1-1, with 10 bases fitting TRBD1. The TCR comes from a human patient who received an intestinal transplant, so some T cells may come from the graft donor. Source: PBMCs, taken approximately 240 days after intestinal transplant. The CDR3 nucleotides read TGTGCCAGCAGCGAGACAGGGGGCTGGAGAGACACTGAAGCTTTCTTT. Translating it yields CASSETGGWRDTEAFF. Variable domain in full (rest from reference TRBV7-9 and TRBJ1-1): DTGVSQNPRHKITKRGQNVTFRCDPISEHNRLYWYRQTLGQGPEFLTYFQNEAQLEKSRLLSDRFSAERPKGSFSTLEIQRTEQGDSAMYLCASSETGGWRDTEAFFGQGTRLTVV.